This record looks at one T cell receptor (beta chain) sequence and its context. The V segment lost 2 bases and the J segment 2 bases; nucleotides outside the gene matches: 2. Germline V gene data show CDR1 as DFQATT and CDR2 as SNEGSKA (reference sequence). CDR3 length: 14 residues. TCRdb analysed the 5' RACE reads with MiXCR anew, one entry per CDR3 protein. The sample records some 1,300 distinct CDR3 sequences, approximately 50% being singletons. The record originates from a study of T cells after yellow fever vaccination. The chain links TRBV20-1 to TRBJ2-5, with 10 bases aligning to TRBD2. The sequencing here drew on PBMCs, either bulk or a sorted T-cell subset (CD4+, CD8+, memory, or dextramer-sorted; not recorded which), taken on the day of the yellow fever booster vaccination. The source is a man younger than 30 who received the YFV17D yellow fever vaccine. In DNA, the CDR3 is TGCAGTGCTAGACTAGCGGGGGATCAAGAGACCCAGTACTTC. Residues: CSARLAGDQETQYF.